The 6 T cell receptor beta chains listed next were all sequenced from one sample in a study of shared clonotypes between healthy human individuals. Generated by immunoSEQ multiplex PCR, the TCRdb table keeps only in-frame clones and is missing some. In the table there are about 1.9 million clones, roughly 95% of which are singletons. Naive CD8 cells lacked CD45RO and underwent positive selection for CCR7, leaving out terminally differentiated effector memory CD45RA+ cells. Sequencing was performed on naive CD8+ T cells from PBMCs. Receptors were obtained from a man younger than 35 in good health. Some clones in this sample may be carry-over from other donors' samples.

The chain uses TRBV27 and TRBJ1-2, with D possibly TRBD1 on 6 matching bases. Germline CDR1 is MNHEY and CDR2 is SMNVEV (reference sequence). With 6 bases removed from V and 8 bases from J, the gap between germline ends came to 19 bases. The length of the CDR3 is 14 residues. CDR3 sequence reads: CASSVIRQAGGYTF. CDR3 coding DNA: TGTGCCAGCAGCGTTATACGACAGGCGGGGGGCTACACCTTC.

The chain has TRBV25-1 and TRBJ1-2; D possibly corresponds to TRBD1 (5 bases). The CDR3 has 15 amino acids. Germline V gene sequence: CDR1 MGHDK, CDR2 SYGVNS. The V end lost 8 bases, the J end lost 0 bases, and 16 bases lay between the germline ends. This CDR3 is CASGGGGGPNYGYTF. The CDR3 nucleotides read TGTGCCAGCGGCGGCGGGGGGGGACCTAACTATGGCTACACCTTC.

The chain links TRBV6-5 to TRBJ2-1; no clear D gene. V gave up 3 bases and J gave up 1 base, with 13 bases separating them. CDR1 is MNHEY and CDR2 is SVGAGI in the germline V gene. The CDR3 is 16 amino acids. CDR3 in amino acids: CASSYLGSISYNEQFF. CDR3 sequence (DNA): TGTGCCAGCAGTTATCTTGGATCGATTTCCTACAATGAGCAGTTCTTC.

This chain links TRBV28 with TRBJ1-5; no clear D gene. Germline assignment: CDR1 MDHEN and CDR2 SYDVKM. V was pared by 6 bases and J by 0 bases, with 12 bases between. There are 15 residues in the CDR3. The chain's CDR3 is CASREGDYSNQPQHF. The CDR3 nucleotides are TGTGCCAGCAGGGAGGGAGATTATAGCAATCAGCCCCAGCATTTT.

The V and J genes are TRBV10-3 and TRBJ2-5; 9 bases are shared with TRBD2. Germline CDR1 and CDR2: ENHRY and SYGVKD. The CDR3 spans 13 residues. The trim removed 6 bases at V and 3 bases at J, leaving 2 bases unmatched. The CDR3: CAISLAGEETQYF. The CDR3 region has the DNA TGTGCCATCAGCTTAGCGGGGGAAGAGACCCAGTACTTC.

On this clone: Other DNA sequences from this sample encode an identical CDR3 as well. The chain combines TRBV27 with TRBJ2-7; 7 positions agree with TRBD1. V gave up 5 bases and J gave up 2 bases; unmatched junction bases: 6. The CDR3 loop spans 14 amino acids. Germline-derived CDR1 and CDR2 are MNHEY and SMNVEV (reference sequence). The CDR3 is CASSPQTGPYEQYF. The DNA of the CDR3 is TGTGCCAGCAGTCCCCAGACAGGGCCCTACGAGCAGTACTTC.